This TCR beta chain was sequenced in a study of cytomegalovirus exposure and HLA in healthy donors. Findings and limits, study-wide: In vitro checks showed that three CMV-associated chains really do target CMV antigens. What a later analysis showed was that several of the most significant clusters appeared linked to common viral pathogens.

The CDR3 covers 16 residues. The ends were cut back, 5 bases at V and 2 bases at J, with 18 bases in the middle. In germline, CDR1 is SGHTA, CDR2 FQGNSA. A note on this clone: The antigen remains unidentified.

PCR primers comprised 60 Vbeta and 13 Jbeta primers. Clones were sequenced by immunoSEQ multiplex PCR, and TCRdb holds only the in-frame ones, with some missing. The data hold around 150,000 clones, with roughly three quarters observed a single time. The receptor was derived from a woman in her forties or fifties in good health and CMV-seronegative. The chain uses TRBV7-2 and TRBJ2-5; tentatively, D is TRBD2 (6 bases). Material: PBMCs. The CDR3 region has the DNA TGTGCCAGCAGCCCGAACGTGGGGGGTAATCAAGAGACCCAGTACTTC. Translating it yields CASSPNVGGNQETQYF.